This T cell receptor (beta chain) was recorded in a study of blood T cells in healthy people across ages. Study outcomes and limitations: Those diversity estimates obtained from one million T cells were thought to be underestimates.

V lost 6 bases, J lost 9 bases, and 9 bases stayed unmatched. There are 15 residues in the CDR3. The use of a sample-barcoded 5' primer and a J-beta primer mix characterized a second PCR of roughly 7 to 11 cycles. Each CDR3 protein gets one entry after TCRdb re-called the 5' RACE reads with MiXCR. The sample has around 990,000 distinct CDR3 sequences; less than 45% are singletons. With regard to this clonotype: Its specificity is not known.

The source is a man aged 18 to 29 in good health. Sequences were obtained from blood. V gene TRBV12-3 or TRBV12-4 combines with J gene TRBJ1-6, with 9 bases matching TRBD1. In DNA form, the CDR3 reads TGTGCCAGCAGAAATCCGGACAGGGGTGGTTCACCCCTCCACTTT. Its translation is CASRNPDRGGSPLHF.